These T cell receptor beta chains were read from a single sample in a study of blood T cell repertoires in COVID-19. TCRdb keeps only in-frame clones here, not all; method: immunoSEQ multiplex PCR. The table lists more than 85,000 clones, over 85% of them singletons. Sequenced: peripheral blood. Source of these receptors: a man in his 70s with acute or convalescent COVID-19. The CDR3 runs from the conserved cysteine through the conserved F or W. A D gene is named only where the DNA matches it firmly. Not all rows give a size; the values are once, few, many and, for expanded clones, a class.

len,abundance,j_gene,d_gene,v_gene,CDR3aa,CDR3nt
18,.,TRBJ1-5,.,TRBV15,CATSRASNTGSGNQPQHF,TGTGCCACCAGCAGGGCCTCAAATACAGGGTCCGGCAATCAGCCCCAGCATTTT
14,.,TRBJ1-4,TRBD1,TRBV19,CASSLTGFGEKLFF,TGTGCCAGTAGTTTGACAGGGTTCGGTGAAAAACTGTTTTTT
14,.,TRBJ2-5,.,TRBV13,CASSLWGDGETQYF,TGTGCCAGCAGCTTATGGGGGGATGGGGAGACCCAGTACTTC
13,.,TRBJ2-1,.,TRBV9,CASSVGLTNEQFF,TGTGCCAGCAGCGTAGGACTCACCAATGAGCAGTTCTTC
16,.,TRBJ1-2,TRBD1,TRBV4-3,CASSQGKTGEHYGYTF,TGCGCCAGCAGCCAGGGAAAGACAGGGGAGCACTATGGCTACACCTTC
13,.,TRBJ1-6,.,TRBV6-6,CASRADGNSPLHF,TGTGCCAGCAGAGCGGACGGGAATTCACCCCTCCACTTT
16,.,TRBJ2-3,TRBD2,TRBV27,CASSGLGAGATDTQYF,TGTGCCAGCAGTGGGTTAGGGGCGGGAGCCACAGATACGCAGTATTTT
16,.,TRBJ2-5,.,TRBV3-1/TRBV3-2,CASSQDRRGGQETQYF,TGTGCCAGCAGCCAAGATCGACGGGGGGGACAGGAGACCCAGTACTTC
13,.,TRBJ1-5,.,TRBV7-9,CASSLGGNRPQHF,TGTGCCAGCAGCTTAGGGGGCAATCGGCCCCAGCATTTT
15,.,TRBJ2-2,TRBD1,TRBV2,CASLIGQGVTGELFF,TGTGCCAGCCTCATCGGACAGGGGGTAACCGGGGAGCTGTTTTTT
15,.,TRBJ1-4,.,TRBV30,CAWSDTGRINEKLFF,TGTGCCTGGAGTGATACAGGGCGGATTAATGAAAAACTGTTTTTT
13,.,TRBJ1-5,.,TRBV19,CASNLQGNQPQHF,TGTGCCAGTAACCTACAGGGCAATCAGCCCCAGCATTTT
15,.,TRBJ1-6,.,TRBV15,CATSPGTRGNSPLHF,TGTGCCACCAGCCCTGGGACACGAGGGAATTCACCCCTCCACTTT
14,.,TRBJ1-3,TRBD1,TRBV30,CAWTDRGLGNTIYF,TGTGCCTGGACGGACAGGGGGCTTGGAAACACCATATATTTT
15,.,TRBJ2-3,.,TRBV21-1,CASSKRDGSTDTQYF,TGTGCCAGCAGCAAGCGAGACGGGAGCACAGATACGCAGTATTTT
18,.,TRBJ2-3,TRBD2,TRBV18,CASSLSTSGLTSTDTQYF,TGTGCCAGCTCACTGTCGACTAGCGGTTTAACTAGCACAGATACGCAGTATTTT
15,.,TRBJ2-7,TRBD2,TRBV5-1,CASSIGTSGTYEQYF,TGCGCCAGCAGCATAGGGACTAGCGGCACCTACGAGCAGTACTTC
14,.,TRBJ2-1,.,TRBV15,CATSERQTYNEQFF,TGTGCCACCAGCGAGAGGCAGACCTACAATGAGCAGTTCTTC
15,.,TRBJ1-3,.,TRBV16,CASSQDRSSGNTIYF,TGTGCCAGCAGCCAAGACAGGAGCTCTGGAAACACCATATATTTT
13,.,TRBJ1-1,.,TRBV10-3,CAIAPGQTTEAFF,TGTGCCATAGCTCCGGGACAAACCACTGAAGCTTTCTTT
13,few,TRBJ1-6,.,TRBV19,CASSWRGNSPLHF,TGTGCCAGTAGTTGGCGAGGTAATTCACCCCTCCACTTT
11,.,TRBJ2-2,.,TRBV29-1,CSVDRTGELFF,TGCAGCGTAGACAGGACCGGGGAGCTGTTTTTT